This T cell receptor (beta chain) emerged from a study of CD8 T cells in Susac syndrome. CDR3 size: 14 residues. V lost 0 bases to trimming and J lost 3 bases, with 10 bases between them. Looked up from germline, CDR1 is SGDLS and CDR2 is YYNGEE. Sequencing of TCR beta was undertaken in CD8+ and CD4+ T cells derived from blood. The multiple sclerosis controls were treatment-naive patients with relapsing-remitting disease that was stable or active. The CD8+ and CD4+ T cells were negatively isolated, with the TEMRA cells enriched by FACS. RNA amounts of roughly 0.5 to 1 ug underwent reverse transcription with random hexamers. TCRdb processed the immunoSEQ multiplex PCR reads anew with MiXCR; each CDR3 protein has one entry. The data show 150,000 to 200,000 distinct CDR3 sequences, with about 94% seen just once and under 0.095% held by the top ten.

This chain connects TRBV9 to TRBJ2-7; D is unresolved. The specimen was CD4+ T cells from PBMCs. The TCR sequence derives from a human donor with multiple sclerosis. The CDR3 bases are TGTGCCAGCAGCGTAGATGTGGCGTTCTACGAGCAGTACTTC. Its protein product is CASSVDVAFYEQYF.